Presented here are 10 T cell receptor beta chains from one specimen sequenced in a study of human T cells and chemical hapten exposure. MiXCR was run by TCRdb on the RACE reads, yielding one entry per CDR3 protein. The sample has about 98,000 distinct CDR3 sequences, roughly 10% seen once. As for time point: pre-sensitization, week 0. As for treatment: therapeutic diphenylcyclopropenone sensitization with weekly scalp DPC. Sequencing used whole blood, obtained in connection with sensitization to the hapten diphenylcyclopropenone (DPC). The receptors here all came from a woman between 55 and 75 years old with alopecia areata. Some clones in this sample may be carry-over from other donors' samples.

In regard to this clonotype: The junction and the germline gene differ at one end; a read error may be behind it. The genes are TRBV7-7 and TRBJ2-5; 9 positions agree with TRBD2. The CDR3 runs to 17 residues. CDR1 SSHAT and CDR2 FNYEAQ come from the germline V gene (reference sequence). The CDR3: CASSLGTQSGGQETQYF. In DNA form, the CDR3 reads TGTGCTAGCAGCTTAGGCACCCAAAGCGGGGGGCAAGAGACCCAGTACTTC.

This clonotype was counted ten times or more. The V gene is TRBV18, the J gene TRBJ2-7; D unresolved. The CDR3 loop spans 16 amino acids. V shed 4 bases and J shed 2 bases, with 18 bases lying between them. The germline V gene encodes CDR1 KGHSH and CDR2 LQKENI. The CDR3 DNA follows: TGTGCCAGCTCACAAAGCGCGCCTCCAAAGCCCTACGAGCAGTACTTC. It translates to CASSQSAPPKPYEQYF.

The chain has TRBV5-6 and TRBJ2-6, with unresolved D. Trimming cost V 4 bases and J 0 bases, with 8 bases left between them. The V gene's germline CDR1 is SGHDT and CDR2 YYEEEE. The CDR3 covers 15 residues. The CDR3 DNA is TGTGCCAGCAGCCCACCAAGCTCTGGGGCCAACGTCCTGACTTTC. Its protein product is CASSPPSSGANVLTF.

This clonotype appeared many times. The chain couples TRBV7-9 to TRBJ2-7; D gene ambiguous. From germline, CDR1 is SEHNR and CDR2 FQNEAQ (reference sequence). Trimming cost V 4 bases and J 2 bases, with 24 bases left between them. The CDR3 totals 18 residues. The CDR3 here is CASSSRANTIPLTYEQYF. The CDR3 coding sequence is TGTGCCAGCAGCTCTCGGGCGAATACAATCCCCCTTACCTACGAGCAGTACTTC.

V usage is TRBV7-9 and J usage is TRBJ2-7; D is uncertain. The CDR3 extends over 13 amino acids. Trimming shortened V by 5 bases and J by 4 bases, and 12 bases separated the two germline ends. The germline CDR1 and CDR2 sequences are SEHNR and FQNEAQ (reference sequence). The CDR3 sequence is CASSPNRDYEQYF. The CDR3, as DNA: TGTGCCAGCAGCCCGAACAGAGATTACGAGCAGTACTTC.

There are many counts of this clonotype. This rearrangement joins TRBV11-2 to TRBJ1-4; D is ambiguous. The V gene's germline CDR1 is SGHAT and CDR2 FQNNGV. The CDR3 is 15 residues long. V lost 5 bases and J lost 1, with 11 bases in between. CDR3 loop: CASSRTTLTNEKLFF. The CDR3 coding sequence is TGTGCCAGCAGCAGAACGACATTAACTAATGAAAAACTGTTTTTT.

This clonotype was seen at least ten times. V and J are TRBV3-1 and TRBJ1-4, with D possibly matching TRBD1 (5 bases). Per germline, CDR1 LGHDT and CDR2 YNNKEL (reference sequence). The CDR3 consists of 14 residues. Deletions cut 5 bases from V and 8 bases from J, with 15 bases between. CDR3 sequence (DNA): TGTGCCAGCAGCTCCTGGGACCTAGGGGAAAAACTGTTTTTT. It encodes CASSSWDLGEKLFF.

The DNA of the CDR3 is TGTGCCTGGTCCCGGTCCTCGACTGAAAAACTGTTTTTT. Translating it yields CAWSRSSTEKLFF. The chain joins TRBV30 to TRBJ1-4; D gene unclear. Trimming removed 5 bases from V and 7 bases from J, with 14 bases in between. This CDR3 is 13 amino acids long. Germline-derived CDR1 and CDR2 are GTSNPN and SVGIG (reference sequence).

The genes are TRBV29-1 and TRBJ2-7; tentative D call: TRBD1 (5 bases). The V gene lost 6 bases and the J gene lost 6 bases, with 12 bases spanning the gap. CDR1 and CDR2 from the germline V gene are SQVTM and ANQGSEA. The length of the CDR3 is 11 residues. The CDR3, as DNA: TGCAGCGTGAACCAGGGCGGCGAGCAGTACTTC. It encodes CSVNQGGEQYF.

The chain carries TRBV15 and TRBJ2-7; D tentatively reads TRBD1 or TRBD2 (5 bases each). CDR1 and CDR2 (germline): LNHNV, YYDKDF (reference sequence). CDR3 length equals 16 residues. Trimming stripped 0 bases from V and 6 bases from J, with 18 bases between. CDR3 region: CATSRDGTARSAEQYF. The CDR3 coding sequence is TGTGCCACCAGCAGAGATGGGACCGCTCGGTCGGCCGAGCAGTACTTC.